What follows are 18 T cell receptor beta chains derived from one specimen sequenced in a study of shared clonotypes between healthy human individuals. Cells designated naive CD8 were CD45RO-negative and were positively selected for CCR7, with terminally differentiated effector memory CD45RA+ cells excluded. The assay was immunoSEQ multiplex PCR, and TCRdb's table has in-frame clones only and misses some. The profile shows fewer than 850,000 clones, just over 95% of them singletons. Sequencing was carried out using naive CD8+ T cells sorted from blood. Source of these receptors: a man between 25 and 39 years old in good health.

The rearrangement links TRBV2 to TRBJ1-4; D is perhaps TRBD1 (5 bases). CDR1 and CDR2 (germline): SNHLY, FYNNEI. V dropped 5 bases and J dropped 4 bases, with 8 bases sitting between them. The CDR3 is 13 residues long. In DNA, the CDR3 is TGTGCCAGCAGTACCCAGGGTAATGAAAAACTGTTTTTT. Amino acids: CASSTQGNEKLFF.

The chain uses TRBV6-5 and TRBJ1-1; D is perhaps TRBD1 (5 bases). Trimming shortened V by 8 bases and J by 2 bases, and 18 bases separated the two germline ends. This CDR3 is 15 amino acids long. Germline CDR1 and CDR2: MNHEY and SVGAGI. CDR3 nucleotide sequence: TGTGCCAGCTCGGTCGCGTCAGGGTTTAACACTGAAGCTTTCTTT. It yields the protein CASSVASGFNTEAFF.

This sequence joins TRBV2 and TRBJ1-5, with D maybe TRBD1 (6 bases). V lost 6 bases and J lost 3, with 12 bases in between. The germline CDR1 and CDR2 sequences are SNHLY and FYNNEI. CDR3 size: 14 residues. The CDR3, as DNA: TGTGCCAGCAGCGTTCACAGGGTCAATCAGCCCCAGCATTTT. This codes for CASSVHRVNQPQHF. The full variable domain, completed using reference TRBV2 and TRBJ1-5, is EPEVTQTPSHQVTQMGQEVILRCVPISNHLYFYWYRQILGQKVEFLVSFYNNEISEKSEIFDDQFSVERPDGSNFTLKIRSTKLEDSAMYFCASSVHRVNQPQHFGDGTRLSIL.

This chain uses TRBV28 with TRBJ1-1; D gene ambiguous. CDR1 is MDHEN and CDR2 is SYDVKM in the germline V gene. This CDR3 region has 13 residues. V was trimmed by 3 bases and J by 10 bases, leaving 15 bases between them. The CDR3 is CASSFSESRRAFF. Here the CDR3 DNA reads TGTGCCAGCAGTTTCAGTGAATCCCGAAGAGCTTTCTTT.

This chain joins TRBV13 and TRBJ1-5, with D perhaps TRBD1 (5 bases). The CDR3 extends over 14 amino acids. Trimming removed 0 bases at V and 7 bases at J, with 10 bases between. CDR1 is PRHDT and CDR2 is FYEKMQ in the germline V gene (reference sequence). The CDR3 region has the DNA TGTGCCAGCAGCTTAGGGCAGGGTCTGCAGCCCCAGCATTTT. Encoded protein: CASSLGQGLQPQHF. Together with reference TRBV13 and TRBJ1-5, the CDR3 gives the full variable domain: AAGVIQSPRHLIKEKRETATLKCYPIPRHDTVYWYQQGPGQDPQFLISFYEKMQSDKGSIPDRFSAQQFSDYHSELNMSSLELGDSALYFCASSLGQGLQPQHFGDGTRLSIL.

The CDR3 nucleotides read TGTGCCAGCAGCCCAGATAATGGAGGAGATACGCAGTATTTT. Its protein product is CASSPDNGGDTQYF. The chain couples TRBV5-5 to TRBJ2-3; D is possibly TRBD2 (5 bases). The V gene lost 4 bases and the J gene lost 5 bases, with 14 bases spanning the gap. The CDR3 extends over 14 amino acids. Germline-derived CDR1 and CDR2 are SGHKS and YYEKEE (reference sequence).

The chain couples TRBV4-2 to TRBJ2-1; D might be TRBD2 (6 bases). Germline CDR1 is LGHNA and CDR2 is YNFKEQ. The CDR3 loop spans 15 amino acids. V lost 4 bases, J lost 4 bases, and 14 bases lay in between. The CDR3, as DNA: TGTGCCAGCAGCCCTTTGGGGGAGGCGTACAATGAGCAGTTCTTC. Encoded protein: CASSPLGEAYNEQFF.

The gene calls are TRBV9 and TRBJ1-5; the D is unclear. V lost 4 bases and J 0 bases, leaving 11 bases between the germline ends. CDR3 size: 15 residues. Germline CDR1 SGDLS, CDR2 YYNGEE. CDR3 bases: TGTGCCAGCAGCTCGGACGGCTATAGCAATCAGCCCCAGCATTTT. Encoded protein: CASSSDGYSNQPQHF. Full variable domain (remainder filled in from reference TRBV9 and TRBJ1-5): DSGVTQTPKHLITATGQRVTLRCSPRSGDLSVYWYQQSLDQGLQFLIQYYNGEERAKGNILERFSAQQFPDLHSELNLSSLELGDSALYFCASSSDGYSNQPQHFGDGTRLSIL.

This rearrangement joins TRBV9 to TRBJ2-1; 10 nucleotides line up with TRBD2. This CDR3 is built from 14 residues. From germline, CDR1 is SGDLS and CDR2 YYNGEE. The V and J ends lost 6 bases and 6 bases, in that order; junction bases with no gene match: 6. The CDR3 loop is CASNPAGGLNEQFF. CDR3 bases: TGTGCCAGCAACCCAGCGGGAGGGCTCAATGAGCAGTTCTTC.

The chain is built from TRBV5-6 and TRBJ2-2; D unresolved. Germline loops: CDR1 SGHDT, CDR2 YYEEEE. This CDR3 spans 15 amino acids. The V end lost 0 bases, the J end lost 9 bases, and 15 bases lay between the germline ends. In DNA form, the CDR3 reads TGTGCCAGCAGCTTGGGTGCGGAGCATCTCCGGGAGCTGTTTTTT. Translation: CASSLGAEHLRELFF.

V usage is TRBV7-9 and J usage is TRBJ2-7; no clear D gene. Per germline, CDR1 SEHNR and CDR2 FQNEAQ (reference sequence). Deletions cut 4 bases from V and 7 bases from J, with 14 bases between. This CDR3 comprises 13 residues. CDR3 sequence reads: CASSSDLTREQYF. The DNA for the CDR3 is TGTGCCAGCAGCTCGGACCTGACTCGTGAGCAGTACTTC.

The chain combines TRBV7-9 with TRBJ2-7; D is undetermined. The V gene's germline CDR1 is SEHNR and CDR2 FQNEAQ (reference sequence). CDR3 length: 14 residues. The germline V and J ends were trimmed by 0 bases and 3 bases, with 9 bases remaining between them. CDR3: CASSLAGNGYEQYF. The CDR3 nucleotides are TGTGCCAGCAGCTTAGCAGGGAACGGCTACGAGCAGTACTTC.

V and J are TRBV6-5 and TRBJ2-2; TRBD1 matches at 8 bases. Germline V lookup: CDR1 MNHEY, CDR2 SVGAGI. V was pared by 4 bases and J by 5 bases, with 9 bases of the junction left unmatched. The CDR3 totals 16 residues. In DNA form, the CDR3 reads TGTGCCAGCAGTTCCCGCAGGGGGCTTTGGACCGGGGAGCTGTTTTTT. It codes for CASSSRRGLWTGELFF.

The J gene is TRBJ1-5, the V gene TRBV28, with 7 bases lining up with TRBD1. The CDR3 is 13 residues long. CDR1 and CDR2 from the germline V gene are MDHEN and SYDVKM. Germline trimming cut 6 bases from V and 7 bases from J; bases unmatched to any gene: 6. CDR3 sequence (DNA): TGTGCCAGCAGGGACAGGAATGACCAGCCCCAGCATTTT. This codes for CASRDRNDQPQHF.

This clone was detected once. Other DNA sequences from this sample encode an identical CDR3 as well. This chain links TRBV9 with TRBJ2-3, with unresolved D. CDR3 size: 14 residues. Germline V gene sequence: CDR1 SGDLS, CDR2 YYNGEE. V lost 0 bases, J lost 2 bases, and 7 bases lay in between. The CDR3 bases are TGTGCCAGCAGCGTAGCTGGGTCCACAGATACGCAGTATTTT. This codes for CASSVAGSTDTQYF.

This clone was seen only once. The CDR3 spells CASSKRNTDTQYF. CDR3 in DNA: TGTGCCAGCAGCAAGAGAAACACAGATACGCAGTATTTT. V is TRBV7-6 and J is TRBJ2-3; D remains unclear. The CDR3 length is 13 residues. Between the trimmed V and J ends, which lost 5 bases and 2 bases, there was a span of 8 bases. Germline CDR1 and CDR2: SGHVS and FNYEAQ.

This rearrangement joins TRBV10-1 to TRBJ2-2, with TRBD2 as a possible D gene (6 bases). The CDR3 consists of 17 residues. Germline V gives CDR1 WNHNN, CDR2 SYGVQD (reference sequence). The V and J ends lost 0 bases and 0 bases respectively, with 11 bases between them. The chain's CDR3 is CASSESGGTANTGELFF. CDR3 DNA sequence: TGCGCCAGCAGTGAGTCGGGCGGGACCGCGAACACCGGGGAGCTGTTTTTT.

The V and J genes are TRBV19 and TRBJ1-2, with D tentatively TRBD1 (5 bases). Germline assignment: CDR1 LNHDA and CDR2 SQIVND (reference sequence). Trimming took off 5 bases at V and 1 base at J, with 17 bases between the two ends. The CDR3 consists of 16 residues. As DNA, the CDR3 is TGTGCCAGTAGTGTGAATCCAGGGACCTTTAACTATGGCTACACCTTC. Protein product: CASSVNPGTFNYGYTF.